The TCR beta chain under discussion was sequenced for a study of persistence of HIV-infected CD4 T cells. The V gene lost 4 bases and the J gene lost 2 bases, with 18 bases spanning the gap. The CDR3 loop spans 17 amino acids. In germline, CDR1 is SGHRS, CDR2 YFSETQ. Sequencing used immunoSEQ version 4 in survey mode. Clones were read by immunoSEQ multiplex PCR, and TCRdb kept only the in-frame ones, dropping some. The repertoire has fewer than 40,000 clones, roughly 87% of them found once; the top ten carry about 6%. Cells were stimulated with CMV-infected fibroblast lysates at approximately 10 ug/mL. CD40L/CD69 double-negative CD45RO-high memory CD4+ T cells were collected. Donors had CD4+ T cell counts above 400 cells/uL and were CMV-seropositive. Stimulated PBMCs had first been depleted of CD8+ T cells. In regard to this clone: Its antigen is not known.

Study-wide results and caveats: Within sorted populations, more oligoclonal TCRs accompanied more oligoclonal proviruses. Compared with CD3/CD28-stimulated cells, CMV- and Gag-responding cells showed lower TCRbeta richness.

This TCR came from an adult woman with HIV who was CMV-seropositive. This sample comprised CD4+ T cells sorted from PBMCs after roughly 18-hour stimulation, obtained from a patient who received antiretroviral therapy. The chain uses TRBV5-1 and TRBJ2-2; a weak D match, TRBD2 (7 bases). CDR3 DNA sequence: TGCGCCAGCAGCGACGGTGGTCGGGGGGCTAACACCGGGGAGCTGTTTTTT. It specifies CASSDGGRGANTGELFF.